This T cell receptor beta chain was obtained from a study of vaccination and CD4 T cells after COVID-19. Overall study context: Following dose two, a median around 69 days (range 14 to 241) passed before post-vaccine samples were taken.

Concerning this clonotype itself: What it binds is unknown. One end of the junction does not line up with germline, which may come from a read error.

Sequenced with the Oncomine TCR Beta short-read assay was DNA taken from cultured CD4+ T cells. TCRdb reanalysed the PCR reads using MiXCR and keeps one entry per CDR3 protein. The sample has about 10,000 distinct CDR3 sequences, over 55% seen once; the top ten hold 20% to 25%. Treatment of the sample: approximately 9-day PBMC culture with coronavirus spike peptide pools or control peptides (ViraFEST assay). The CDR3 is 11 amino acids. Per the germline V gene, CDR1 is LNHDA and CDR2 is SQIVND (reference sequence). The sequenced material came from CD4+ T cells from blood, cultured in vitro. The sequence came from a human donor who had recovered from COVID-19. The chain joins TRBV19 to TRBJ1-2; TRBD1 aligns across 10 bases. CDR3 DNA sequence: TGTGCCAGCGACAGGGGGCGGGTTCCAATCTTC. Translating gives CASDRGRVPIF.